Following are 18 T cell receptor beta chains from one sample sequenced in a study of cytomegalovirus exposure and HLA in healthy donors. Researchers ran the PCR with 60 Vbeta and 13 Jbeta primers. Assay: immunoSEQ multiplex PCR; the TCRdb copy retains only in-frame clones and omits some. Of 110,000 to 150,000 clones listed, 68% are singletons. The sample taken for sequencing was PBMCs. The source of these receptors is a man aged 55-75 years in good health and CMV-seronegative.

The chain has TRBV7-6 and TRBJ2-1, with a possible D match to TRBD2 (5 bases). Germline V gene lookup returns CDR1 SGHVS and CDR2 FNYEAQ. CDR3 length: 15 residues. With 1 base removed from V and 2 bases from J, the gap between germline ends came to 9 bases. The CDR3 sequence: CASSLGGSAYNEQFF. The CDR3 region has the DNA TGTGCCAGCAGCTTAGGAGGTAGCGCCTACAATGAGCAGTTCTTC.

The chain recombines TRBV7-2 with TRBJ1-1; D ambiguous. The CDR3 covers 15 residues. V lost 5 bases and J 4 bases, leaving 17 bases between the germline ends. CDR1 SGHTA and CDR2 FQGNSA come from the germline V gene. The chain's CDR3 is CASSVQTSLGTEAFF. As DNA, the CDR3 is TGTGCCAGCAGCGTACAGACCTCGTTGGGCACTGAAGCTTTCTTT.

The V gene is TRBV4-2, the J gene TRBJ1-3; 8 bases are shared with TRBD1. This CDR3 has 16 amino acids. CDR1 is LGHNA and CDR2 is YNFKEQ in the germline V gene. J gave up 4 bases and V 3 bases, and 8 bases lay outside the gene matches. The CDR3 here is CASSQGGQDMGNTIYF. The CDR3 DNA is TGTGCCAGCAGCCAGGGGGGACAGGATATGGGAAACACCATATATTTT.

This rearrangement joins TRBV29-1 to TRBJ1-1, with 7 bases aligning to TRBD1. The V and J ends lost 5 bases and 1 base, in that order; junction bases with no gene match: 1. The CDR3 spans 12 residues. Germline V gene sequence: CDR1 SQVTM, CDR2 ANQGSEA. CDR3 sequence (DNA): TGCAGCGTTACAGGGGCGAACACTGAAGCTTTCTTT. Amino acids: CSVTGANTEAFF. Full variable domain (rest looked up from reference TRBV29-1 and TRBJ1-1): SAVISQKPSRDICQRGTSLTIQCQVDSQVTMMFWYRQQPGQSLTLIATANQGSEATYESGFVIDKFPISRPNLTFSTLTVSNMSPEDSSIYLCSVTGANTEAFFGQGTRLTVV.

V and J are TRBV7-2 and TRBJ2-1, with D perhaps matching TRBD2 (6 bases). Deletions cut 5 bases from V and 6 bases from J, with 14 bases between. The CDR3 is made up of 14 amino acids. Germline V gene sequence: CDR1 SGHTA, CDR2 FQGNSA. The DNA of the CDR3 is TGTGCCAGCAGCGGGGGACTTAAAGGCAATGAGCAGTTCTTC. It encodes CASSGGLKGNEQFF.

This chain connects TRBV19 to TRBJ2-5, with D perhaps TRBD2 (7 bases). Deletions cut 3 bases from V and 9 bases from J, with 20 bases between. Germline V gene data show CDR1 as LNHDA and CDR2 as SQIVND (reference sequence). The CDR3 loop spans 15 amino acids. The CDR3: CASSISDGGWGPQYF. DNA of the CDR3: TGTGCCAGTAGTATCTCGGACGGGGGGTGGGGGCCCCAGTACTTC.

The rearrangement links TRBV7-2 to TRBJ2-1; 7 bases line up with TRBD2. The CDR3 extends over 15 amino acids. With 1 base clipped from V and 5 bases from J, the junction kept 5 bases outside the gene matches. Germline-derived CDR1 and CDR2 are SGHTA and FQGNSA. In DNA, the CDR3 is TGTGCCAGCAGCTTAGGGGGACTACAAGACAATGAGCAGTTCTTC. It encodes CASSLGGLQDNEQFF.

In this sample, this clone turned up a few times. J is TRBJ2-2 and V is TRBV5-1; 7 positions match TRBD1. The CDR3 has 15 residues. Trimming cost V 3 bases and J 3 bases; bases outside gene matches: 5. Germline assignment: CDR1 SGHRS and CDR2 YFSETQ. The CDR3 protein is CASSWTGQDTGELFF. In nucleotides, the CDR3 is TGCGCCAGCAGCTGGACAGGTCAGGACACCGGGGAGCTGTTTTTT.

Details on this clone: An end of the junction differs from the germline gene, which may be a read error. The CDR3 region is CAGSRGLRETQYF. The CDR3 DNA sequence: TGTGCCGGCAGCAGGGGGCTAAGGGAGACCCAGTACTTC. The gene calls are TRBV28 and TRBJ2-5; 8 positions match TRBD1. In germline, CDR1 is MDHEN, CDR2 SYDVKM. The CDR3 is 13 amino acids. The full variable domain, completed using reference TRBV28 and TRBJ2-5, is DVKVTQSSRYLVKRTGEKVFLECVQDMDHENMFWYRQDPGLGLRLIYFSYDVKMKEKGDIPEGYSVSREKKERFSLILESASTNQTSMYLCAGSRGLRETQYFGPGTRLLVL.

This clone has just a few counts. The CDR3 sequence: CASSVAGGGNTEAFF. CDR3 bases: TGTGCCAGCAGCGTAGCTGGAGGCGGGAACACTGAAGCTTTCTTT. The rearrangement uses TRBV9 and TRBJ1-1; D call uncertain. V dropped 0 bases and J dropped 1 base, with 10 bases sitting between them. There are 15 residues in the CDR3. Per germline, CDR1 SGDLS and CDR2 YYNGEE.

The chain combines TRBV18 with TRBJ1-2; 7 positions match TRBD1. Germline V gives CDR1 KGHSH, CDR2 LQKENI. V shed 8 bases, J shed 4 bases, and the junction held 10 bases outside the gene matches. The CDR3 runs 14 residues. The CDR3 reads CASAGQARGYGYTF. As DNA, the CDR3 is TGTGCCAGCGCTGGACAGGCAAGGGGCTATGGCTACACCTTC.

This sequence joins TRBV7-8 and TRBJ1-6, with 7 bases matching TRBD1. This CDR3 contains 18 residues. After removal of 4 bases from V and 7 bases from J, the junction contained 16 bases not matched to a gene. Germline V lookup: CDR1 SGHVS, CDR2 FQNEAQ. The CDR3 coding sequence is TGTGCCAGCAGCTCAGGGACAGCCATTTACCCGGGAAATTCACCCCTCCACTTT. It encodes CASSSGTAIYPGNSPLHF.

The chain employs TRBV30 and TRBJ2-6; D may be TRBD1 (5 bases). The V gene's germline CDR1 is GTSNPN and CDR2 SVGIG (reference sequence). Trimming took off 5 bases at V and 0 bases at J, with 11 bases between the two ends. The CDR3 is 15 residues long. The CDR3 nucleotides read TGTGCCTGGGGGGCAGACCTCTCTGGGGCCAACGTCCTGACTTTC. Translated: CAWGADLSGANVLTF.

V is TRBV5-1 and J is TRBJ2-1; the D is unclear. Trimming left V 4 bases short and J 10 bases short, with 15 bases between. CDR1 SGHRS and CDR2 YFSETQ come from the germline V gene. CDR3 length: 13 residues. CDR3 loop: CASSVTPPGEQFF. The CDR3 coding sequence is TGCGCCAGCAGCGTGACCCCCCCAGGAGAGCAGTTCTTC.

The chain is built from TRBV27 and TRBJ1-6, with a weak D call TRBD1 (5 bases). Trimming cost V 1 base and J 10 bases, with 11 bases left between them. Germline assignment: CDR1 MNHEY and CDR2 SMNVEV (reference sequence). This CDR3 comprises 14 residues. CDR3 coding DNA: TGTGCCAGCAGTTTATTGGGGGGTAGGTCACCCCTCCACTTT. Translated, it gives CASSLLGGRSPLHF.

This chain links TRBV30 with TRBJ1-1; D unclear. The CDR3 extends over 13 amino acids. V was clipped by 0 bases and J by 1 base, with 6 bases between them. Germline assignment: CDR1 GTSNPN and CDR2 SVGIG (reference sequence). CDR3 sequence: CAWSVVSNTEAFF. For the CDR3, the DNA is TGTGCCTGGAGTGTTGTCTCGAACACTGAAGCTTTCTTT.

This chain joins TRBV6-5 and TRBJ2-3, with 12 bases that match TRBD2. Trimming removed 2 bases from V and 4 bases from J; junction bases left unmatched: 4. The CDR3 runs to 16 residues. Germline assignment: CDR1 MNHEY and CDR2 SVGAGI. The CDR3 reads CASSYGTSGSADTQYF. The CDR3 DNA sequence: TGTGCCAGCAGTTACGGGACTAGCGGGTCTGCAGATACGCAGTATTTT.

The V gene is TRBV19, the J gene TRBJ2-2, with 7 bases that match TRBD2. V lost 5 bases to trimming and J lost 5 bases; unmatched junction nucleotides: 8. Germline V gene sequence: CDR1 LNHDA, CDR2 SQIVND (reference sequence). The CDR3 is 15 residues long. The CDR3 loop reads CASSFTGLGTGELFF. The CDR3 DNA sequence: TGTGCCAGTAGTTTCACCGGACTAGGGACCGGGGAGCTGTTTTTT.